The source of this TCR beta chain is a study of beta chain features in type 1 diabetes. This CDR3 region has 14 residues. CDR1 MNHEY and CDR2 SMNVEV come from the germline V gene (reference sequence). V lost 3 bases and J 5 bases, leaving 10 bases between the germline ends. The isolated RNA, all of it, was reverse transcribed, so expressed TCRB transcripts were what got sequenced. Repertoires were generated with immunoSEQ multiplex PCR, while TCRdb's copy carries only in-frame clones and drops some. Here the sample spans a few hundred thousand clones, more than 9.5% being singletons. By way of CD45RO/CCR7/CD25/CD127/CD95/CD27, the CD4+ regulatory, stem cell-like memory, central memory and naive cells were sorted. Without exception, sorted populations had purity beyond 95%.

Sample: naive CD4+ T cells from blood. The chain uses TRBV27 and TRBJ1-4; maybe TRBD1 (6 bases). This clonotype was sampled from a woman aged 25 to 39 in good health. The CDR3 sequence is CASSLKRGNEKLFF. The CDR3 DNA reads as TGTGCCAGCAGTTTGAAAAGGGGGAATGAAAAACTGTTTTTT.